This TCR beta chain was sequenced in a study of blood T cells in healthy people across ages. Germline loops: CDR1 DFQATT, CDR2 SNEGSKA (reference sequence). The CDR3 is 17 residues long. Trimming at V came to 5 bases and at J to 0 bases, leaving 10 bases not matched to a gene. It was with a sample-barcoded 5' primer and a J-beta primer mix that a second PCR of roughly 6 to 11 cycles was run. Carrying 12 random nucleotides, a template-switch adaptor labeled each individual cDNA molecule. TCRdb itself ran the 5' RACE reads through MiXCR, one entry per CDR3 protein. The sample holds 800,000 or so distinct CDR3 sequences, roughly 46% seen once. Total RNA extracted from each sample amounted to at least 6 micrograms.

The chain uses TRBV20-1 and TRBJ2-7; 13 nucleotides match TRBD2. This receptor was taken from a man aged 80 or over in good health. Input material: blood. CDR3 sequence: CSAPGLAGDPPSYEQYF. The CDR3 DNA reads TGCAGTGCTCCCGGACTAGCGGGAGACCCTCCCTCCTACGAGCAGTACTTC.